This T cell receptor (beta chain) was identified during a study of graft-versus-host responses after intestinal transplantation (dated by TCRdb to about 2021). Broadly, across the study: The transplants that recipients got were multivisceral, liver-intestinal, or isolated intestinal. The cohort enrolled about 23 intestinal transplant recipients, one of whom was a retransplant, and a few patients without pretransplant specimens were excluded. To identify alloreactive clones, pre-transplant mixed lymphocyte reaction products were sequenced and compared with unstimulated pre-transplant donor and recipient T cells. Every recipient was given anti-thymocyte globulin induction, followed by 2 to 3 years of maintenance tacrolimus and steroids. A peak of at least 4% donor T cells among recipient peripheral blood mononuclear cells was the definition used for donor T cell macrochimerism. Bulk TCR-beta CDR3 sequencing was used to track graft-versus-host and host-versus-graft alloreactive T cell clones in the graft, circulation and bone marrow after intestinal transplantation. Rather than being sequenced by the commercial service, samples from a few later patients were sequenced in-house on an Illumina MiSeq and processed with MiXCR.

Findings and caveats that apply to the study as a whole: Early after transplant, declines in HvG clones were associated with peak levels of circulating GvH clones. The relatively low number and heterogeneity of intestinal transplant patients limited the conclusions. GvH clones were detected in recipient bone marrow, and some appeared earlier in ileal mucosa or blood, consistent with an intestinal mucosal origin. In the allografts of patients with donor T cell macrochimerism, GvH to HvG T cell clonal ratios were high.

Comment on this clone: Which antigen it targets is not known. No much larger clone is present one base from it, and per-base qualities are unavailable.

CDR1 and CDR2, looked up from the germline V gene, are SQVTM and ANQGSEA. Trimming accounts for 6 bases at V and 0 bases at J, while the number of junction bases matched to no gene is 5. There are 14 amino acids in the CDR3, from cysteine to phenylalanine inclusive. The CDR3 DNA has 42 bases and is translated from base 1. According to the study, the label for this sample's time point signals: cells obtained before transplantation from donor or recipient. CD3+CD4+ and CD3+CD8+ populations were FACS-sorted from unstimulated pre-transplant donor and recipient cells taken from spleen or lymph nodes. The library came from the immunoSEQ multiplex PCR assay. For most patients, genomic DNA was isolated using the Qiagen DNeasy Blood and Tissue Kit and was shipped frozen to Adaptive Biotechnologies for TCR sequencing. Adaptive Biotechnologies carried out high-throughput TCR-beta CDR3 sequencing of genomic DNA for most patients. In the authors' own workflow: TCR sequencing data for some 19 patients were retrieved from Adaptive's ImmunoSEQ software; a few other patients were processed with MiXCR and VDJtools. CD4 versus CD8 sorting errors were corrected by removing sequences found in both subsets at a frequency ratio below 5:1. CDR3 nucleotide sequences shared between donor and recipient were removed because the origin of such sequences could not be assigned. To count as alloreactive, a clone needed at least 2-fold expansion over unstimulated cells and a minimum CFSE-low frequency of 0.002% (template counts) or 0.001% (read counts). Clones were considered mappable if detected in sequenced pre-transplant spleen, lymph node, or MLR CFSE-low populations of the donor or recipient. The cumulative frequency of alloreactive clones was calculated as a percentage of all sequences, weighted by copy number. Not all clones reach the TCRdb copy of this immuneACCESS table, which keeps in-frame sequences only. Checked studies attribute under half of the gap to unresolved V genes and leave the rest unexplained. That table supplies the V and J calls and clone size; D and trimming were determined from the DNA. This sample has some 130,000 clones in its table, and approximately 95% of those were observed once. The top ten clones comprise under 3.5% of the sample.

The sequence joins TRBV29-1 to TRBJ1-5, and 7 junctional nucleotides match TRBD1. The sample in question was unstimulated CD8+ T cells sorted from spleen or lymph node cells, obtained before intestinal transplant. The clonotype comes from a human donor who received an intestinal transplant. The CDR3: CSVQTGHSNQPQHF. The DNA sequence is TGCAGCGTACAGACAGGGCATAGCAATCAGCCCCAGCATTTT.